The rows below give T cell receptor beta chains drawn from one sample of a study of post-analysis software for immune sequencing data. TCRdb called the PCR reads again in MiXCR, with one record for every CDR3 protein. The table has 800,000 to 950,000 distinct CDR3 sequences, roughly 58% seen once. The specimen was blood. These TCRs come from a girl between 5 and 17 years old with multiple sclerosis. Both conserved end residues are part of each CDR3. Fields, in order: clone size, V gene, D gene, J gene, CDR3 DNA, CDR3 protein. D genes are given only for firm matches. Only part of the rows carry a size: once, few, many, or a class if the clone is expanded.

few	TRBV29-1	NA	TRBJ2-4	TGCAGCGTTGGCACTCGTTTAGCCAAAAACATTCAGTACTTC	CSVGTRLAKNIQYF
NA	TRBV9	TRBD2	TRBJ2-1	TGTGCCAGCAGCGTGAGACTAGCGGGGGCCCTCTCCTACAATGAGCAGTTCTTC	CASSVRLAGALSYNEQFF
NA	TRBV20-1	TRBD1	TRBJ1-5	TGCAGTGCTCCCCAACCGGGACAGGGAAGGAACGGGAGCAATCAGCCCCAGCATTTT	CSAPQPGQGRNGSNQPQHF
NA	TRBV5-4	NA	TRBJ2-3	TGTGCCAGCAGCCCCGGGACACATAGCACAGATACGCAGTATTTT	CASSPGTHSTDTQYF
NA	TRBV20-1	NA	TRBJ2-3	TGCAGTGCTAGCGAGGACGGGGGGCACTCCACAGATACGCAGTATTTT	CSASEDGGHSTDTQYF
few	TRBV27	NA	TRBJ2-5	TGCGCCAGCAGCTTCGTGGGGCAAGAGACCCAGTACTTC	CASSFVGQETQYF
NA	TRBV7-9	NA	TRBJ2-1	TGTGCCAGCCCGACCGGACGGAACAATGAGCAGTTCTTC	CASPTGRNNEQFF
NA	TRBV29-1	NA	TRBJ1-2	TGCAGCGATTCGGCGGGAGAGCACTATGGCTACACCTTC	CSDSAGEHYGYTF
NA	TRBV5-1	TRBD1	TRBJ2-1	TGCGCCAGCAGCTCCCGGGACAGGAGCTCCTACAATGAGCAGTTCTTC	CASSSRDRSSYNEQFF
NA	TRBV5-1	TRBD2	TRBJ2-7	TGCGCCAGCAGCTTTTTCCACTCGACTAGCGCCCCCTACGAGCAGTACTTC	CASSFFHSTSAPYEQYF
NA	TRBV20-1	NA	TRBJ2-1	TGCAGTGCTTGCCTAGGGGAGGTTCTGGTGGATGAGCAGTTCTTC	CSACLGEVLVDEQFF
NA	TRBV29-1	NA	TRBJ2-7	TGCAGCGTCACCGGCCCAGGCCGCGAGCAGTACTTC	CSVTGPGREQYF
NA	TRBV25-1	NA	TRBJ2-3	TGTGCCAGCAGTGCATACTCTAGCACAGATACGCAGTATTTT	CASSAYSSTDTQYF
NA	TRBV6-1	NA	TRBJ1-6	TGTGCCAGCAGAACGGGGGGACCCTGGCTCTCCTATAATTCACCCCTCCACTTT	CASRTGGPWLSYNSPLHF
NA	TRBV5-1	TRBD1	TRBJ2-7	TGCGCCAGCAGCTTGGACGGGACAGGGGGAACCTACGAGCAGTACTTC	CASSLDGTGGTYEQYF
NA	TRBV5-1	NA	TRBJ1-1	TGCGCCAGCAGCTTGAGGGTTGGGGAGACTGAAGCTTTCTTT	CASSLRVGETEAFF
NA	TRBV20-1	NA	TRBJ1-1	TGCAGTGCTAGAGCACCCCGGGACTTCGCCACTGAAGCTTTCTTT	CSARAPRDFATEAFF
NA	TRBV7-3	TRBD2	TRBJ2-1	TGTGCCAGCAGCTTTGGGGCGGGACTAGCGGGGAACAATGAGCAGTTCTTC	CASSFGAGLAGNNEQFF
NA	TRBV29-1	NA	TRBJ2-6	TGCAGCGTCGGTGGTTTTGCCTCTGGGGCCAACGTCCTGACTTTC	CSVGGFASGANVLTF
NA	TRBV6-5	TRBD1	TRBJ2-7	TGTGCCAGCAGACATCCTACGGGACAGGGGACCCGCGAGCAGTACTTC	CASRHPTGQGTREQYF
NA	TRBV29-1	NA	TRBJ2-3	TGCAGCGTTGATCCATGGGGGAATACGCAGTATTTT	CSVDPWGNTQYF
few	TRBV4-2	NA	TRBJ2-4	TGTGCCAGCAGCCAAGATGGGAGCGGGCAAGAGGCCCAGTACTTC	CASSQDGSGQEAQYF
NA	TRBV6-6	TRBD1	TRBJ2-5	TGTGCCAGCAGAAGACCGGGACAGCGACGAGAGACCCAGTACTTC	CASRRPGQRRETQYF
few	TRBV5-1	TRBD1	TRBJ2-1	TGCGCCAGCAGTTCCGGGACAGGGCTCTACAATGAGCAGTTCTTC	CASSSGTGLYNEQFF
NA	TRBV12-3/TRBV12-4	NA	TRBJ2-1	TGTGCCAGCAGTTTGAGGGATGATGAGCAGTTCTTC	CASSLRDDEQFF
NA	TRBV5-6	NA	TRBJ2-3	TGTGCCAGCAGCTCCTCAAGGGGGGGCAGTCTATCAGCGGTCACAGATACGCAGTATTTT	CASSSSRGGSLSAVTDTQYF
few	TRBV14	NA	TRBJ2-3	TGTGCCAGCAGCCAAGTTCCGAGCGGGCGCACAGATACGCAGTATTTT	CASSQVPSGRTDTQYF
NA	TRBV7-2	TRBD1	TRBJ1-1	TGTGCCAGCAGCACTACCAGGGGGATGAACACTGAAGCTTTCTTT	CASSTTRGMNTEAFF
NA	TRBV15	NA	TRBJ2-1	TGTGCCACCAGCAGTCCCCCCCGGGGCACGAATGAGCAGTTCTTC	CATSSPPRGTNEQFF
few	TRBV7-8	NA	TRBJ2-7	TGTGCCAGCAGCTCGAAGACTGGTTCAAAGTACGAGCAGTACTTC	CASSSKTGSKYEQYF
NA	TRBV29-1	TRBD1	TRBJ1-2	TGCAGCGTTGATGTTCACCGGGACAGTCCTAACTATGGCTACACCTTC	CSVDVHRDSPNYGYTF
few	TRBV7-3	TRBD1	TRBJ2-3	TGTGCCAGCAGCTTAACCGCAGGGGGCGGCACAGATACGCAGTATTTT	CASSLTAGGGTDTQYF
few	TRBV7-8	NA	TRBJ2-1	TGTGCCAGCAGCTTAGCCGGGACCAATGAGCAGTTCTTC	CASSLAGTNEQFF
once	TRBV5-1	NA	TRBJ2-1	TGCGCCAGCAGCGTAGAGCCCGCGACAATGAGAGCTTATGAGCAGTTCTTC	CASSVEPATMRAYEQFF
NA	TRBV12-3/TRBV12-4	TRBD1	TRBJ2-1	TGTGCCAGCAGAGGGACAGGATCCACCTCCTACAATGAGCAGTTCTTC	CASRGTGSTSYNEQFF
NA	TRBV29-1	TRBD1	TRBJ1-5	TGCAGCGTCGGACAGGGGGCCGATCAGCCCCAGCATTTT	CSVGQGADQPQHF
NA	TRBV10-3	NA	TRBJ2-7	TGTGCCATCAAAGGGACCCAAGGAGACGAGCAGTACTTC	CAIKGTQGDEQYF
NA	TRBV10-3	TRBD1	TRBJ1-1	TGTGCCATCAGCCGCACAGGGGAGAACACTGAAGCTTTCTTT	CAISRTGENTEAFF
once	TRBV10-2	TRBD1	TRBJ2-7	TGCGCCAGCAGTGAGTGGTACCCAGGGACAGGGTACGACGAGCAGTACTTC	CASSEWYPGTGYDEQYF
NA	TRBV6-5	NA	TRBJ2-4	TGTGCCAGCAGTTACTCTTCCAGGGTGGGAGAGCAGTACTTC	CASSYSSRVGEQYF
NA	TRBV5-1	NA	TRBJ1-5	TGCGCCAGCAGCTTGCTGGAGGTGAGAGATACGCAGCATTTT	CASSLLEVRDTQHF
NA	TRBV29-1	TRBD2	TRBJ2-3	TGCAGCGCCGCTCCGGGACTAGCGGGAGGTACAGATACGCAGTATTTT	CSAAPGLAGGTDTQYF
NA	TRBV19	NA	TRBJ2-7	TGTGCCAGTAGTGTGGCTCGACAGTCCTACGAGCAGTACTTC	CASSVARQSYEQYF